Listed below are T cell receptor beta chains from one sample, sequenced in a study of CD8 T cells in Susac syndrome. MiXCR, run by TCRdb on the immunoSEQ multiplex PCR reads, gives a single entry per CDR3 protein. The table has approximately 130,000 distinct CDR3 sequences, roughly 94% seen once. Sequencing was carried out using CD4+ T cells from PBMCs. Source of these receptors: a human donor in good health. CDR3s include the opening cysteine and the closing phenylalanine or tryptophan. A D gene is named only where the DNA matches it firmly. Rows give clone size only sometimes, using once, few, many, or a class for an expanded clone.

v_gene: TRBV11-2
abundance: .
d_gene: .
j_gene: TRBJ1-2
CDR3aa: CASSADGVGGYGYTF
CDR3nt: TGTGCCAGCAGCGCCGACGGGGTAGGGGGATATGGCTACACCTTC

v_gene: TRBV7-6
abundance: .
d_gene: TRBD1
j_gene: TRBJ2-7
CDR3aa: CASSPGTGNSYEQYF
CDR3nt: TGTGCCAGCAGCCCGGGGACAGGGAACTCCTACGAGCAGTACTTC

v_gene: TRBV30
abundance: .
d_gene: .
j_gene: TRBJ2-4
CDR3aa: CAWSSGSKNIQYF
CDR3nt: TGTGCCTGGTCCAGTGGGTCCAAAAACATTCAGTACTTC

v_gene: TRBV29-1
abundance: .
d_gene: .
j_gene: TRBJ2-2
CDR3aa: CSASSGAGVGTGELFF
CDR3nt: TGCAGCGCCTCAAGCGGGGCAGGGGTCGGCACCGGGGAGCTGTTTTTT

v_gene: TRBV12-3/TRBV12-4
abundance: .
d_gene: .
j_gene: TRBJ1-3
CDR3aa: CASSFASPGRGNTIYF
CDR3nt: TGTGCCAGCAGTTTCGCGAGTCCCGGCCGTGGAAACACCATATATTTT

v_gene: TRBV7-2
abundance: .
d_gene: .
j_gene: TRBJ2-1
CDR3aa: CASSRQLNEQFF
CDR3nt: TGTGCCAGCAGTCGACAGCTTAATGAGCAGTTCTTC

v_gene: TRBV7-2
abundance: .
d_gene: .
j_gene: TRBJ1-4
CDR3aa: CASSSTVTNEKLFF
CDR3nt: TGTGCCAGCAGCTCGACGGTAACTAATGAAAAACTGTTTTTT

v_gene: TRBV19
abundance: few
d_gene: TRBD1
j_gene: TRBJ1-1
CDR3aa: CASSIEDRPNTEAFF
CDR3nt: TGTGCCAGTAGTATAGAGGACAGGCCGAACACTGAAGCTTTCTTT

v_gene: TRBV2
abundance: .
d_gene: .
j_gene: TRBJ2-7
CDR3aa: CASRPWTGDEQYF
CDR3nt: TGTGCCAGCAGGCCCTGGACTGGAGACGAGCAGTACTTC

v_gene: TRBV27
abundance: .
d_gene: .
j_gene: TRBJ1-5
CDR3aa: CASSLGQGPNQPQHF
CDR3nt: TGTGCCAGCAGTTTAGGCCAGGGTCCTAATCAGCCCCAGCATTTT

v_gene: TRBV5-6
abundance: .
d_gene: TRBD1
j_gene: TRBJ2-2
CDR3aa: CASSLGQGIGELFF
CDR3nt: TGTGCCAGCAGCTTGGGACAGGGGATCGGGGAGCTGTTTTTT

v_gene: TRBV9
abundance: .
d_gene: TRBD1
j_gene: TRBJ2-3
CDR3aa: CASSVTGTGGLNF
CDR3nt: TGTGCCAGCAGCGTTACCGGGACAGGGGGCTTAAATTTT

v_gene: TRBV4-3
abundance: .
d_gene: TRBD2
j_gene: TRBJ2-1
CDR3aa: CASSQDGLAGGNEQFF
CDR3nt: TGCGCCAGCAGCCAAGATGGACTAGCGGGAGGCAATGAGCAGTTCTTC

v_gene: TRBV27
abundance: .
d_gene: .
j_gene: TRBJ1-1
CDR3aa: CASSLSSRASTEAFF
CDR3nt: TGTGCCAGCAGTTTATCAAGCCGAGCGAGCACTGAAGCTTTCTTT

v_gene: TRBV12-3/TRBV12-4
abundance: .
d_gene: .
j_gene: TRBJ1-2
CDR3aa: CASRDDRSWGYTF
CDR3nt: TGTGCCAGCAGGGATGACAGGAGTTGGGGCTACACCTTC

v_gene: TRBV6-5
abundance: .
d_gene: .
j_gene: TRBJ2-7
CDR3aa: CASSSTSDRAGYF
CDR3nt: TGTGCCAGCAGTTCTACCTCGGACCGAGCTGGGTACTTC

v_gene: TRBV28
abundance: once
d_gene: .
j_gene: TRBJ2-5
CDR3aa: CASKGGQETQYF
CDR3nt: TGTGCCAGCAAGGGCGGGCAAGAGACCCAGTACTTC

v_gene: TRBV7-9
abundance: .
d_gene: .
j_gene: TRBJ1-3
CDR3aa: CASSFTSSGNTIYF
CDR3nt: TGTGCCAGCAGCTTTACTAGCTCTGGAAACACCATATATTTT

v_gene: TRBV5-6
abundance: once
d_gene: .
j_gene: TRBJ2-5
CDR3aa: CASRPGGAGETQYF
CDR3nt: TGTGCCAGCAGGCCTGGGGGGGCAGGGGAGACCCAGTACTTC

v_gene: TRBV29-1
abundance: once
d_gene: .
j_gene: TRBJ1-1
CDR3aa: CSAGGTEAFF
CDR3nt: TGCAGCGCTGGGGGTACTGAAGCTTTCTTT

v_gene: TRBV18
abundance: .
d_gene: .
j_gene: TRBJ2-1
CDR3aa: CASSPGQEQFF
CDR3nt: TGTGCCAGCTCACCTGGGCAGGAGCAGTTCTTC

v_gene: TRBV12-5
abundance: .
d_gene: TRBD1
j_gene: TRBJ2-7
CDR3aa: CASGLVLGQGVYEQYF
CDR3nt: TGTGCTAGTGGTTTGGTACTCGGACAGGGGGTCTACGAGCAGTACTTC

v_gene: TRBV6-2/TRBV6-3
abundance: .
d_gene: TRBD2
j_gene: TRBJ2-7
CDR3aa: CASSPLTSALRTYEQYF
CDR3nt: TGTGCCAGCAGTCCCCTGACTAGCGCCCTTCGTACCTACGAGCAGTACTTC

v_gene: TRBV6-5
abundance: .
d_gene: .
j_gene: TRBJ1-2
CDR3aa: CASSYRPMNGYTF
CDR3nt: TGTGCCAGCAGTTACCGGCCGATGAATGGCTACACCTTC

v_gene: TRBV12-3/TRBV12-4
abundance: .
d_gene: .
j_gene: TRBJ2-2
CDR3aa: CATGSSYTGELFF
CDR3nt: TGTGCCACAGGGTCCAGCTACACCGGGGAGCTGTTTTTT

v_gene: TRBV6-2/TRBV6-3
abundance: once
d_gene: TRBD2
j_gene: TRBJ2-1
CDR3aa: CASSYGGTSGSNEQFF
CDR3nt: TGTGCCAGCAGTTACGGGGGGACTAGCGGGTCCAATGAGCAGTTCTTC

v_gene: TRBV20-1
abundance: .
d_gene: TRBD2
j_gene: TRBJ2-7
CDR3aa: CSAAPSGNYEQYF
CDR3nt: TGCAGTGCTGCCCCTAGCGGGAACTACGAGCAGTACTTC

v_gene: TRBV19
abundance: .
d_gene: .
j_gene: TRBJ2-1
CDR3aa: CASSTSRSYNEQFF
CDR3nt: TGTGCCAGTTCCACTAGCAGGTCCTACAATGAGCAGTTCTTC

v_gene: TRBV7-3
abundance: .
d_gene: .
j_gene: TRBJ2-1
CDR3aa: CASSPSGPAGSPGQFF
CDR3nt: TGTGCCAGCAGCCCCTCGGGGCCAGCCGGATCGCCTGGGCAGTTCTTC

v_gene: TRBV27
abundance: few
d_gene: .
j_gene: TRBJ2-3
CDR3aa: CASSFGGTDTQYF
CDR3nt: TGTGCCAGCAGTTTCGGCGGCACAGATACGCAGTATTTT

v_gene: TRBV27
abundance: .
d_gene: .
j_gene: TRBJ1-3
CDR3aa: CASSKGYGNTIHF
CDR3nt: TGTGCCAGCAGTAAAGGGTACGGAAACACCATACATTTT

v_gene: TRBV24-1
abundance: .
d_gene: .
j_gene: TRBJ2-3
CDR3aa: CATSDPGPGLVGTDTQYF
CDR3nt: TGTGCCACCAGTGATCCAGGGCCCGGGCTAGTGGGCACAGATACGCAGTATTTT

v_gene: TRBV19
abundance: .
d_gene: .
j_gene: TRBJ1-2
CDR3aa: CASREGNGGYTF
CDR3nt: TGTGCCAGTAGAGAGGGAAATGGTGGCTACACCTTC

v_gene: TRBV7-2
abundance: .
d_gene: .
j_gene: TRBJ1-3
CDR3aa: CASSLDFGGNTIYF
CDR3nt: TGTGCCAGCAGCTTAGACTTCGGAGGAAACACCATATATTTT

v_gene: TRBV28
abundance: .
d_gene: .
j_gene: TRBJ1-2
CDR3aa: CASSMGPYGYTF
CDR3nt: TGTGCCAGCAGTATGGGCCCCTATGGCTACACCTTC

v_gene: TRBV19
abundance: .
d_gene: TRBD1
j_gene: TRBJ1-2
CDR3aa: CASSMEGARSNYGYTF
CDR3nt: TGTGCCAGTAGTATGGAGGGGGCAAGATCCAACTATGGCTACACCTTC

v_gene: TRBV29-1
abundance: .
d_gene: .
j_gene: TRBJ1-2
CDR3aa: CSVEDQNMMGYTF
CDR3nt: TGCAGCGTTGAAGATCAAAATATGATGGGCTACACCTTC

v_gene: TRBV4-3
abundance: .
d_gene: TRBD2
j_gene: TRBJ2-1
CDR3aa: CASSLTGTRNEQFF
CDR3nt: TGCGCCAGCAGCCTCACCGGGACTAGAAATGAGCAGTTCTTC

v_gene: TRBV30
abundance: .
d_gene: .
j_gene: TRBJ1-2
CDR3aa: CAWSVSQQYGYTF
CDR3nt: TGTGCCTGGAGTGTTTCACAGCAATATGGCTACACCTTC

v_gene: TRBV10-3
abundance: .
d_gene: TRBD2
j_gene: TRBJ2-3
CDR3aa: CAIRGTSGGTDTQYF
CDR3nt: TGTGCCATCAGGGGGACTAGCGGGGGCACAGATACGCAGTATTTT